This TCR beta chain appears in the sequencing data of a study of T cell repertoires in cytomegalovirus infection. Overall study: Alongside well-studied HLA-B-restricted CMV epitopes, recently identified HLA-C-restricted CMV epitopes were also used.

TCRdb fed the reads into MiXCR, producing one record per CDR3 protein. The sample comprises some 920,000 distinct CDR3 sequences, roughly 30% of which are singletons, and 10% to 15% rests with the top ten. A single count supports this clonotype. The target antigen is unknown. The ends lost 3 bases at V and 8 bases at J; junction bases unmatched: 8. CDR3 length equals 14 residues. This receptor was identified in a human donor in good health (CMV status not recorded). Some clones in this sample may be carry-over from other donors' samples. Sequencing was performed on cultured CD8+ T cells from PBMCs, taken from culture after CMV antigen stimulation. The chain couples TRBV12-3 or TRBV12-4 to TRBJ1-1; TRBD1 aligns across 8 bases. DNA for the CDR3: TGTGCCAGCAGTTTGGCCAGGGGGCGCAGGGAAGCTTTCTTT. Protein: CASSLARGRREAFF.